The 21 T cell receptor beta chains in this list originate from one sample, sequenced in a study of STAT5B mutations in CD4+ large granular lymphocyte leukemia. Here immunoSEQ multiplex PCR was the method, and the copy in TCRdb shows in-frame clones only, minus some. This table holds some 30,000 clones, over 70% found once. The sequencing input was CD4+ T cells from blood buffy coats. The receptor set was obtained from a human donor in good health.

The V gene is TRBV7-8, the J gene TRBJ2-7; TRBD2 aligns across 7 bases. Germline-derived CDR1 and CDR2 are SGHVS and FQNEAQ. Trimming at V came to 2 bases and at J to 7 bases, leaving 8 bases not matched to a gene. The length of the CDR3 is 14 residues. The CDR3 loop is CASSLTSVSQEQYF. Written as DNA, the CDR3 is TGTGCCAGCAGCTTAACTAGCGTGAGCCAGGAGCAGTACTTC.

This chain links TRBV11-2 with TRBJ2-1; 8 bases are a match to TRBD2. V lost 5 bases to trimming and J lost 1 base; unmatched junction nucleotides: 10. CDR3 length equals 17 residues. Germline V gene sequence: CDR1 SGHAT, CDR2 FQNNGV. DNA of the CDR3: TGTGCCAGCAGCCTCTACGGGGGGGCAAGGTCCTACAATGAGCAGTTCTTC. Residues: CASSLYGGARSYNEQFF.

This rearrangement joins TRBV2 to TRBJ2-1; D gene ambiguous. From germline, CDR1 is SNHLY and CDR2 FYNNEI. The CDR3 covers 14 residues. The V end was cut by 3 bases, the J end by 8 bases, with 14 bases between. CDR3 amino acids: CASSELVGLDEQFF. CDR3 coding DNA: TGTGCCAGCAGTGAGTTAGTGGGCTTAGATGAGCAGTTCTTC. Filled out from reference TRBV2 and TRBJ2-1, the complete variable domain reads EPEVTQTPSHQVTQMGQEVILRCVPISNHLYFYWYRQILGQKVEFLVSFYNNEISEKSEIFDDQFSVERPDGSNFTLKIRSTKLEDSAMYFCASSELVGLDEQFFGPGTRLTVL.

The chain carries TRBV19 and TRBJ2-5, with D possibly being TRBD2 (5 bases). V lost 9 bases and J 4 bases, leaving 6 bases between the germline ends. This CDR3 spans 10 amino acids. The germline V gene has CDR1 LNHDA and CDR2 SQIVND (reference sequence). Here the CDR3 reads CASGGETQYF. DNA for the CDR3: TGTGCCAGCGGAGGAGAGACCCAGTACTTC.

The chain uses TRBV6-1 and TRBJ2-7, with 9 bases fitting TRBD2. Trimming cost V 5 bases and J 5 bases; bases outside gene matches: 10. The CDR3 extends over 15 amino acids. CDR1 is MNHNS and CDR2 is SASEGT in the germline V gene. CDR3 loop: CASSSSGGPGDEQYV. The CDR3 bases are TGTGCCAGCAGTTCCAGCGGGGGGCCAGGGGACGAGCAGTACGTC.

The genes are TRBV2 and TRBJ1-1, with D possibly matching TRBD1 (6 bases). Germline V gene lookup returns CDR1 SNHLY and CDR2 FYNNEI. V was trimmed by 7 bases and J by 5 bases, leaving 20 bases between them. The CDR3 covers 15 residues. The chain's CDR3 is CASTTDGGASTEAFF. CDR3 DNA: TGTGCCAGCACCACAGATGGGGGGGCGAGTACTGAAGCTTTCTTT.

Worth noting for this clone: This CDR3 is missing its conserved last phenylalanine or tryptophan, likely due to a read error. No DNA is shown, since the ends of the CDR3 on it are uncertain; the CDR3 is the one TCRdb lists. The CDR3: CAWSVGQGRTY. The chain is built from TRBV30 and TRBJ1-1; no check of the table's D call, TRBD1, against the DNA was made. CDR1 and CDR2 from the germline V gene are GTSNPN and SVGIG (reference sequence). The CDR3 is 11 amino acids long, termini counted.

This clone was seen only a few times. The V gene is TRBV11-3, the J gene TRBJ1-4; D possibly corresponds to TRBD1 (5 bases). CDR1 SGHNT and CDR2 YENEEA come from the germline V gene. The V end lost 4 bases, the J end lost 7 bases, and 19 bases lay between the germline ends. The CDR3 is 16 amino acids. CDR3 DNA: TGTGCCAGCAGCTCCTACTCAGGGAGAGCCGCTGAAAAACTGTTTTTT. It translates to CASSSYSGRAAEKLFF.

The chain uses TRBV18 and TRBJ2-1; 8 positions match TRBD2. The trim removed 2 bases at V and 7 bases at J, leaving 4 bases unmatched. Germline CDR1 is KGHSH and CDR2 is LQKENI. This CDR3 contains 14 residues. This CDR3 is CASSPSGGGNEQFF. The CDR3 DNA is TGTGCCAGCTCACCATCGGGGGGGGGAAATGAGCAGTTCTTC.

This sequence joins TRBV6-5 and TRBJ1-2; 10 nucleotides align to TRBD1. The V and J ends lost 8 bases and 6 bases, in that order; junction bases with no gene match: 3. This CDR3 spans 12 amino acids. Germline CDR1 MNHEY, CDR2 SVGAGI. The CDR3 sequence is CASATGGDGYTF. In nucleotides, the CDR3 is TGTGCCAGCGCGACAGGGGGCGATGGCTACACCTTC.

Written as DNA, the CDR3 is TGTGCCAGCAGTTTAGGACGTTACTCCTACGAGCAGTACTTC. It codes for CASSLGRYSYEQYF. The genes are TRBV27 and TRBJ2-7, with D uncertain. Germline values: CDR1 MNHEY, CDR2 SMNVEV (reference sequence). Trimming shortened V by 2 bases and J by 0 bases, and 8 bases separated the two germline ends. The CDR3 has 14 amino acids.

The rearrangement uses TRBV19 and TRBJ2-7; D assignment may be TRBD1 or TRBD2 (5 bases each). V dropped 6 bases and J dropped 0 bases, with 15 bases sitting between them. This CDR3 spans 15 amino acids. From germline, CDR1 is LNHDA and CDR2 SQIVND (reference sequence). The CDR3 DNA follows: TGTGCCAGTAGCTGGGGCCGGGACCACTCCTACGAGCAGTACTTC. Amino acids: CASSWGRDHSYEQYF.

Notes on this clone: At one boundary the junction diverges from the germline segment, which might be a read error. At the DNA level, this CDR3 is encoded by other sequences in the same sample as well. This chain uses TRBV9 with TRBJ2-7; the D gene is possibly TRBD2 (5 bases). CDR3 length: 13 residues. Germline V gives CDR1 SGDLS, CDR2 YYNGEE. The CDR3 region is CASSVGLDYEQYF. The CDR3 bases are TGCGCCAGCAGCGTAGGACTGGACTACGAGCAGTACTTC. The full variable domain, rest sourced from reference TRBV9 and TRBJ2-7, is DSGVTQTPKHLITATGQRVTLRCSPRSGDLSVYWYQQSLDQGLQFLIQYYNGEERAKGNILERFSAQQFPDLHSELNLSSLELGDSALYFCASSVGLDYEQYFGPGTRLTVT.

The chain is built from TRBV18 and TRBJ1-2; TRBD1 matches at 8 bases. With V trimmed by 3 bases and J by 7 bases, 10 bases remained unmatched. Germline CDR1 reads KGHSH; CDR2 reads LQKENI. The CDR3 has 15 amino acids. CDR3 DNA: TGTGCCAGCTCACCCCTTTTGACAGGGGAGGGTGGCTACACCTTC. Amino acids: CASSPLLTGEGGYTF.

In this sample, this clone turned up a few times. The chain combines TRBV10-1 with TRBJ2-2; weak D call: TRBD1 (5 bases). Trimming took off 0 bases at V and 0 bases at J, with 11 bases between the two ends. This CDR3 comprises 17 residues. Germline CDR1 is WNHNN and CDR2 is SYGVQD (reference sequence). CDR3 sequence: CASSESGGHPNTGELFF. CDR3 DNA: TGCGCCAGCAGTGAGTCGGGCGGACATCCGAACACCGGGGAGCTGTTTTTT.

J is TRBJ2-7 and V is TRBV28; no definite D call. Germline V gives CDR1 MDHEN, CDR2 SYDVKM. This CDR3 is 14 amino acids long. V was clipped by 10 bases and J by 2 bases, with 18 bases between them. The CDR3 spells CATSLAAWPYEQYF. CDR3 DNA sequence: TGTGCCACTTCCTTGGCAGCCTGGCCCTACGAGCAGTACTTC.

CDR3 sequence (DNA): TGTGCCAGCAGCTTGGGGGGGGGAAATAACTATGGCTACACCTTC. This encodes CASSLGGGNNYGYTF. This chain joins TRBV5-4 and TRBJ1-2, with D perhaps matching TRBD1 (5 bases). V lost 0 bases to trimming and J lost 1 base, with 10 bases between them. The V gene's germline CDR1 is SGHNT and CDR2 YYREEE (reference sequence). This CDR3 has 15 amino acids.

J is TRBJ2-7 and V is TRBV6-1; 8 bases fit TRBD2. Per germline, CDR1 MNHNS and CDR2 SASEGT. The CDR3 loop spans 16 amino acids. V shed 1 base and J 3 bases; nucleotides not matched to a gene: 8. The CDR3 DNA is TGTGCCAGCAGTGAAGACGGGAGGGGAGGAAACTACGAGCAGTACGTC. It codes for CASSEDGRGGNYEQYV.

The V gene is TRBV5-6, the J gene TRBJ1-2; D might be TRBD1 (6 bases). The V gene lost 6 bases and the J gene lost 2 bases, with 26 bases spanning the gap. Germline CDR1 reads SGHDT; CDR2 reads YYEEEE. The CDR3 has 18 amino acids. The CDR3 DNA sequence: TGTGCCAGCATCCTATTACGTCACCTTGGGACAAAGAACTATGGCTACACCTTC. Protein: CASILLRHLGTKNYGYTF.

J is TRBJ1-6 and V is TRBV7-2; D perhaps matches TRBD1 (6 bases). This CDR3 region has 13 residues. Germline loops: CDR1 SGHTA, CDR2 FQGNSA. V was pared by 6 bases and J by 10 bases, with 13 bases between. CDR3 amino acids: CASRTGGVSPLHF. In DNA, the CDR3 is TGTGCCAGCAGGACAGGAGGGGTATCACCCCTCCACTTT.

The chain is built from TRBV7-9 and TRBJ1-2; D may be TRBD1 (5 bases). There are 13 residues in the CDR3. Trimming took off 2 bases at V and 4 bases at J, with 8 bases between the two ends. Per the germline V gene, CDR1 is SEHNR and CDR2 is FQNEAQ (reference sequence). CDR3 sequence reads: CASSLLGGYGYTF. The DNA for the CDR3 is TGTGCCAGCAGCTTACTCGGGGGCTATGGCTACACCTTC.